This is a list of T cell receptor beta chains from one sample in a study of RUNX1 and TCR beta rearrangement in T-cell leukemia. MiXCR was run by TCRdb on the PCR reads, yielding one entry per CDR3 protein. The sample contains 180 or so distinct CDR3 sequences, 35% to 40% of which appear only once. The sample consisted of blood. The receptors originated from a male donor with T-cell acute lymphoblastic leukemia. Both conserved end residues are part of each CDR3. The D gene is left open where the match is weak. Clone size is given for some rows only: seen once, a few or many times, or a class if the clone is expanded.

abundance	v_gene	d_gene	j_gene	CDR3nt	CDR3aa
hyperexpanded	TRBV11-2	TRBD1	TRBJ2-2	TGTGCCAGCAGCAAATTACAGGGGTCGAACACCGGGGAGCTGTTTTTT	CASSKLQGSNTGELFF
few	TRBV6-1	NA	TRBJ1-4	TGTGCCAGCAGTGAACACCAGGGGATGGAAAAACTGTTTTTT	CASSEHQGMEKLFF
NA	TRBV6-5	NA	TRBJ1-2	TGTGCCAGCAAAGTTCAGGGGTATTCTGGCTACACCTTC	CASKVQGYSGYTF
hyperexpanded	TRBV11-2	NA	TRBJ1-1	TGTGCCAGCAGCTTAGGAAGGGGGACTGAAGCTTTCTTT	CASSLGRGTEAFF
NA	TRBV20-1	TRBD1	TRBJ2-3	TGCAGTGCACCTTTCAGGGGGCATGACACAGATACGCAGTATTTT	CSAPFRGHDTDTQYF
medium-sized	TRBV21-1	NA	TRBJ1-5	TGTGCCAGCAGCAAAGGTCCACATAGCAATCAGCCCCAGCATTTT	CASSKGPHSNQPQHF
NA	TRBV7-2	TRBD2	TRBJ2-1	TGTGCCAGCAGCTCCCCAGCGGGAGTGCTTCATTTAAGCTCCTACAATGAGCAGTTCTTC	CASSSPAGVLHLSSYNEQFF
hyperexpanded	TRBV20-1	TRBD1	TRBJ1-5	TGCAGTGCCTCGATGACAGGGGGCAATCAGCCCCAGCATTTT	CSASMTGGNQPQHF
medium-sized	TRBV4-1	NA	TRBJ1-2	TGCGCCAGCAGCCAGGCCAGTTGGGTCTCTGGCTACACCTTC	CASSQASWVSGYTF
NA	TRBV2	NA	TRBJ2-7	TGTGCCAGCAGTGTCTCCCCGGGGACCAGCTCCTACGAGCAGTACTTC	CASSVSPGTSSYEQYF
once	TRBV20-1	TRBD2	TRBJ2-3	TGCAGTGTTGAAGCCGGGACTAGCGGAGCAGATACGCAGTATTTT	CSVEAGTSGADTQYF
NA	TRBV27	NA	TRBJ1-2	TGTGCCAGCACATACATGCCTACGCCCTCGGGCTATGGCTACACCTTC	CASTYMPTPSGYGYTF
NA	TRBV20-1	NA	TRBJ1-2	TGCAGTGCTGCCGGGGCCTATGACTATGGCTACACCTTC	CSAAGAYDYGYTF
medium-sized	TRBV7-6	NA	TRBJ1-2	TGTGCCAGCAGCGGGGATCACTATGGCTACACCTTC	CASSGDHYGYTF
NA	TRBV11-3	NA	TRBJ1-1	TGTGCCAGCAGCTTTACAATTCCCTCTGAAGCTTTCTTT	CASSFTIPSEAFF
large	TRBV5-1	NA	TRBJ1-1	TGCGCCAGCAGCTTGATTTGGGATGGGACTGAAGCTTTCTTT	CASSLIWDGTEAFF
NA	TRBV19	NA	TRBJ1-3	TGTGCCAGTGGAGCTCGGGTTACTGGAAACACCATATATTTT	CASGARVTGNTIYF
medium-sized	TRBV19	NA	TRBJ1-5	TGTGCCAGTAGTATCCGGTCCGGGGAGCCCCAGCATTTT	CASSIRSGEPQHF
medium-sized	TRBV6-5	TRBD1	TRBJ1-5	TGTGCCAGCAGTGCAGACAGGGCTCTCCAGCCCCAGCATTTT	CASSADRALQPQHF
NA	TRBV5-4	TRBD1	TRBJ2-5	TGTGCCAGCAGCCTTCCCCGGGGACAGGGGACTTTCGGGGAGACCCAGTACTTC	CASSLPRGQGTFGETQYF
medium-sized	TRBV29-1	NA	TRBJ1-1	TGCAGCGTTGATGTATTGAACACTGAAGCTTTCTTT	CSVDVLNTEAFF
medium-sized	TRBV14	TRBD1	TRBJ1-2	TGTGCCAGCAGCCTCACAGGGGCCGCCCGAAACTATGGCTACACCTTC	CASSLTGAARNYGYTF
medium-sized	TRBV5-1	TRBD1	TRBJ2-7	TGCGCCAGCAGCTTGTGGGACAGGGGATCGGGGGAGCAGTACTTC	CASSLWDRGSGEQYF
medium-sized	TRBV4-3	TRBD1	TRBJ1-1	TGCGCCAGCAGCCATGGGACAGCGAACACTGAAGCTTTCTTT	CASSHGTANTEAFF
hyperexpanded	TRBV20-1	NA	TRBJ2-4	TGCAGTGCTAGAAATCCAGGAGCCAAAAACATTCAGTACTTC	CSARNPGAKNIQYF
medium-sized	TRBV5-1	NA	TRBJ2-2	TGCGCCAGCAGCTTGGGAATTACCGGGGAGCTGTTTTTT	CASSLGITGELFF
NA	TRBV12-3/TRBV12-4	NA	TRBJ1-1	TGTGCCAGCAGTTTAGCGATAGACAGTGGAGCTTTCTTT	CASSLAIDSGAFF
once	TRBV19	NA	TRBJ2-2	TGTGCCAGTAGACACACCGGGGAGCTGTTTTTT	CASRHTGELFF
NA	TRBV3-1	NA	TRBJ2-1	TGTGCCAGCAGGTTTCGGGGGGCTGACAATGAGCAGTTCTTC	CASRFRGADNEQFF
medium-sized	TRBV29-1	NA	TRBJ1-1	TGCAGCGGCGGACGGCAGAACACTGAAGCTTTCTTT	CSGGRQNTEAFF
medium-sized	TRBV30	TRBD1	TRBJ1-6	TGTGCCTGGAGAACCGGGACAGGGGTTTCACCCCTCCACTTT	CAWRTGTGVSPLHF
NA	TRBV10-3	NA	TRBJ1-1	TGTGCCATCAGTGAGTCGGACACTGAAGCTTTCTTT	CAISESDTEAFF
medium-sized	TRBV6-4	NA	TRBJ2-3	TGTGCCAGCAGCGGGTCTAGCACAGATACGCAGTATTTT	CASSGSSTDTQYF
medium-sized	TRBV4-1	NA	TRBJ2-7	TGCGCCAGCAGCCGCGGACAGTTATACGAGCAGTACTTC	CASSRGQLYEQYF
NA	TRBV20-1	NA	TRBJ1-6	TGCAGTGCTCAGGGAGTAACAATATCACCCCTCCACTTT	CSAQGVTISPLHF
medium-sized	TRBV6-2/TRBV6-3	NA	TRBJ2-2	TGTGCCAGCAGTACAACCCGAACAGGGCCCACCGGGGAGCTGTTTTTT	CASSTTRTGPTGELFF
large	TRBV7-8	TRBD2	TRBJ2-7	TGTGCCAGCAGCTTTCCTAGCGGACTCAATTCCTACGAGCAGTACTTC	CASSFPSGLNSYEQYF
medium-sized	TRBV6-5	NA	TRBJ2-1	TGTGCCGCAATGGACGGGAGTTCAGGGAATGAGCAGTTCTTC	CAAMDGSSGNEQFF
large	TRBV4-1	NA	TRBJ1-6	TGCGCCAGCAGCCAAGATCAGAATTCACCCCTCCACTTT	CASSQDQNSPLHF
NA	TRBV20-1	TRBD1	TRBJ1-1	TGCAGTGCTAGGGAACAGGGGGCTAGCGCTGAAGCTTTCTTT	CSAREQGASAEAFF
once	TRBV7-9	NA	TRBJ1-3	TGTGCCAGCAGCTTAAACCCTCAGGATGGAAACATCATATATTTT	CASSLNPQDGNIIYF